This entry lists 5 T cell receptor beta chains sequenced from one sample in a study of T cell responses to AZD1222 COVID-19 vaccine. Here immunoSEQ multiplex PCR was the method, and the copy in TCRdb shows in-frame clones only, minus some. The sample has approximately 140,000 clones; 75% to 95% are singletons. The sequencing used peripheral blood, collected 28 days after the second AZD1222 dose. The origin of the receptors is an adult who received the AZD1222 COVID-19 vaccine.

The chain employs TRBV2 and TRBJ1-2, with TRBD1 matching over 7 bases. Germline V gives CDR1 SNHLY, CDR2 FYNNEI. The CDR3 is made up of 15 amino acids. V trimming: 3 bases; J trimming: 0 bases; junction bases outside the gene matches: 4. This CDR3 reads CASSETGRPNYGYTF. The DNA of the CDR3 is TGTGCCAGCAGTGAGACAGGGCGCCCTAACTATGGCTACACCTTC.

The V and J genes are TRBV21-1 and TRBJ2-5; TRBD2 was called by the table and not checked on the DNA. TRBV21-1 counts as a pseudogene. The CDR3 contains 15 residues. The DNA for the CDR3 is TGTGCCAGGCGGGGCTGGCGGGATAGGTCGGAGACCCAGTACTTC. Translated, it gives CARRGWRDRSETQYF.

This clone was detected once. The chain joins TRBV6-2 or TRBV6-3 to TRBJ1-2; TRBD1 is a possible D gene (6 bases). V lost 4 bases, J lost 4 bases, and 13 bases lay in between. The CDR3 is 14 amino acids. Germline loops: CDR1 MNHEY, CDR2 SVGEGT. The CDR3 reads CASSLWGAFYGYTF. The CDR3 DNA reads as TGTGCCAGCAGTTTATGGGGGGCATTCTATGGCTACACCTTC.

V is TRBV12-3 or TRBV12-4 and J is TRBJ1-1; no firm D call. This CDR3 region has 13 residues. With 4 bases removed from V and 4 bases from J, the gap between germline ends came to 10 bases. The CDR3 sequence is CASSSYQATEAFF. In DNA, the CDR3 is TGTGCCAGCAGTTCCTATCAGGCCACTGAAGCTTTCTTT.

The chain recombines TRBV10-3 with TRBJ1-5; 8 bases fit TRBD1. V shed 0 bases and J 3 bases; nucleotides not matched to a gene: 13. This CDR3 comprises 19 residues. Per the germline V gene, CDR1 is ENHRY and CDR2 is SYGVKD. The CDR3 sequence: CAISESAVFRDRINQPQHF. In DNA, the CDR3 is TGTGCCATCAGTGAGTCGGCGGTCTTCCGGGACAGGATCAATCAGCCCCAGCATTTT.